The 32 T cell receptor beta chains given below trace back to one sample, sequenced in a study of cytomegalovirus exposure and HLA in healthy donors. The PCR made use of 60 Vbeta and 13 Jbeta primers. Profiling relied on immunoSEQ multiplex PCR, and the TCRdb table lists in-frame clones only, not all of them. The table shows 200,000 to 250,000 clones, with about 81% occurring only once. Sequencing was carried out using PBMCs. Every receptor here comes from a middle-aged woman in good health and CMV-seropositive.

The CDR3 nucleotides are TGTGCCAGCAGCTCCTCCGTCCAAGAGACCCAGTACTTC. Amino acid sequence: CASSSSVQETQYF. The V call is TRBV7-3, the J call TRBJ2-5; no clear D. V lost 4 bases and J lost 1, with 7 bases in between. Germline V gene lookup returns CDR1 SGHTA and CDR2 FQGTGA. CDR3 length: 13 amino acids. The variable domain in full, completed from reference TRBV7-3 and TRBJ2-5, reads GAGVSQTPSNKVTEKGKYVELRCDPISGHTALYWYRQSLGQGPEFLIYFQGTGAADDSGLPNDRFFAVRPEGSVSTLKIQRTERGDSAVYLCASSSSVQETQYFGPGTRLLVL.

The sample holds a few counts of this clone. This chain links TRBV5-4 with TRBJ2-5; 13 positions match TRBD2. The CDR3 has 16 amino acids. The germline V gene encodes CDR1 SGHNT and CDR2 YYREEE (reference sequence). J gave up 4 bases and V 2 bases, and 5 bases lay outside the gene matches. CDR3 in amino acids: CASSFRTSGGSETQYF. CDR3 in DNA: TGTGCCAGCAGCTTCCGGACTAGCGGGGGTTCAGAGACCCAGTACTTC.

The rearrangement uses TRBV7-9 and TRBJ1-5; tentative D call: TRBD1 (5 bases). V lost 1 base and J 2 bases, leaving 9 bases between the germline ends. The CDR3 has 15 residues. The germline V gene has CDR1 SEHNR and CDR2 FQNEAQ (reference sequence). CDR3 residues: CASSLEQVGNQPQHF. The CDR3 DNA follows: TGTGCCAGCAGCTTAGAACAGGTGGGCAATCAGCCCCAGCATTTT.

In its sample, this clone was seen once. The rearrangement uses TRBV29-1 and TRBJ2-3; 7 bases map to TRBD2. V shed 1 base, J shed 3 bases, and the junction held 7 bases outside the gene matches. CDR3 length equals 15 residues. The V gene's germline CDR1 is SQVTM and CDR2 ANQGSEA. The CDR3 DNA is TGCAGCGTTGAAGGGCTAGCCGGGGGGACAGATACGCAGTATTTT. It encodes CSVEGLAGGTDTQYF.

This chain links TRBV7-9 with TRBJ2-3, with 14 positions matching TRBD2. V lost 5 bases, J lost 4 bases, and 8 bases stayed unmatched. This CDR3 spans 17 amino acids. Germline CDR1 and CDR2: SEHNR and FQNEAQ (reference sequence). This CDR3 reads CASSPRLAGGSADTQYF. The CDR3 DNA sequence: TGTGCCAGCAGCCCGCGACTAGCGGGGGGGTCAGCAGATACGCAGTATTTT.

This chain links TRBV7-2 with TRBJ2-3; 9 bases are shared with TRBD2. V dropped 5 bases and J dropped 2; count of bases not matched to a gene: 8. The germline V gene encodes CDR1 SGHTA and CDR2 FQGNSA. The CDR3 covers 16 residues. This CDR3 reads CASSRGASGNTDTQYF. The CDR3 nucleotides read TGTGCCAGCAGCCGGGGTGCTAGCGGGAACACAGATACGCAGTATTTT. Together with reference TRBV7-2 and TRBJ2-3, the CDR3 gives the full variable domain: GAGVSQSPSNKVTEKGKDVELRCDPISGHTALYWYRQSLGQGLEFLIYFQGNSAPDKSGLPSDRFSAERTGGSVSTLTIQRTQQEDSAVYLCASSRGASGNTDTQYFGPGTRLTVL.

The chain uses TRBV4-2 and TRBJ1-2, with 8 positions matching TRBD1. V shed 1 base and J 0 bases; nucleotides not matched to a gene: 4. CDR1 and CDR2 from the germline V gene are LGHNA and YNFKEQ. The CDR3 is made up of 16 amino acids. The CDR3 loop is CASSQGDRRANYGYTF. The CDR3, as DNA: TGTGCCAGCAGCCAAGGGGACAGGCGAGCTAACTATGGCTACACCTTC.

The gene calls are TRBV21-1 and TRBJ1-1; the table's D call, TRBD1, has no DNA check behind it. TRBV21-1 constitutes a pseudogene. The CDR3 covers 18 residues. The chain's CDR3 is CASSKERDRGRRWTEAFF. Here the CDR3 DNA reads TGTGCCAGCAGCAAAGAGAGGGACAGGGGGCGGAGGTGGACTGAAGCTTTCTTT.

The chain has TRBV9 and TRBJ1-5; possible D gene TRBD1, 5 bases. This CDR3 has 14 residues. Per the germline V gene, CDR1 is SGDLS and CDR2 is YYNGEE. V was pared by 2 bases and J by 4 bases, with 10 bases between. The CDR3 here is CASSVDSQNQPQHF. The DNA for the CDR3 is TGTGCCAGCAGCGTCGACAGCCAAAATCAGCCCCAGCATTTT.

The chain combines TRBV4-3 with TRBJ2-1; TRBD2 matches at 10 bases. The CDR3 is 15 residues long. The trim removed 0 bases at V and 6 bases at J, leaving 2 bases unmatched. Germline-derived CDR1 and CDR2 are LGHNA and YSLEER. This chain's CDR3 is CASSQEAGGFNEQFF. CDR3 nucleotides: TGCGCCAGCAGCCAAGAAGCGGGGGGGTTCAATGAGCAGTTCTTC.

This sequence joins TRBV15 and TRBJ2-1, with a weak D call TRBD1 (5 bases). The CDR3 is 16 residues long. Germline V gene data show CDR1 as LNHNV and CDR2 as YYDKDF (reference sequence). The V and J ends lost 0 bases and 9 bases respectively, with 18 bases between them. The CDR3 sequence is CATSRDRGQGFTEQFF. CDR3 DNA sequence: TGTGCCACCAGCAGAGATAGGGGCCAGGGATTTACTGAGCAGTTCTTC. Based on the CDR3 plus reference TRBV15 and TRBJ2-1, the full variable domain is DAMVIQNPRYQVTQFGKPVTLSCSQTLNHNVMYWYQQKSSQAPKLLFHYYDKDFNNEADTPDNFQSRRPNTSFCFLDIRSPGLGDTAMYLCATSRDRGQGFTEQFFGPGTRLTVL.

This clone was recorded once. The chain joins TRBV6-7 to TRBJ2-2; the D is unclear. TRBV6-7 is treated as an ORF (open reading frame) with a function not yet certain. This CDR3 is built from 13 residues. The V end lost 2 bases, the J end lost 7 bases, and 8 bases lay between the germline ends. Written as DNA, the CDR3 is TGTGCCAGCAGTTACACTACGGACGGGGAGCTGTTTTTT. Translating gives CASSYTTDGELFF.

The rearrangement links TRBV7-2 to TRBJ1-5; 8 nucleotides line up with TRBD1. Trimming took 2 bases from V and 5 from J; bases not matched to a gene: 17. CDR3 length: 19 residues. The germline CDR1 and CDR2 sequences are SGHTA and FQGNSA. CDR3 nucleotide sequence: TGTGCCAGCAGCTTACTTGGCTCTGGACAGGGAGGGTTTGATCAGCCCCAGCATTTT. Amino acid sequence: CASSLLGSGQGGFDQPQHF.

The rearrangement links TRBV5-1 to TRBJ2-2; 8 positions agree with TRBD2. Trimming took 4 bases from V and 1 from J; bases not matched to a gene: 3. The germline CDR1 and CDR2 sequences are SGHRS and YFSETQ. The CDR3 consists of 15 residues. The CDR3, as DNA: TGCGCCAGCAGCGCCCTAGCGGGGAACACCGGGGAGCTGTTTTTT. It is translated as CASSALAGNTGELFF.

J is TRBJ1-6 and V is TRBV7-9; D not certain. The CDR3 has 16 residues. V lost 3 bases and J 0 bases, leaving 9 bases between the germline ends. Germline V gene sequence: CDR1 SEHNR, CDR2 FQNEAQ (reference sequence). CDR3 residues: CASSLNRGSYNSPLHF. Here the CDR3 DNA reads TGTGCCAGCAGCTTGAACCGGGGCTCCTATAATTCACCCCTCCACTTT.

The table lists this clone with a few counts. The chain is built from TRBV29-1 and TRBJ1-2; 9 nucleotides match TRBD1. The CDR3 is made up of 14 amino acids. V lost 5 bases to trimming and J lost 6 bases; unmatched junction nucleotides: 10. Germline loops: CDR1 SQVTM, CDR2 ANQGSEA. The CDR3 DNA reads TGCAGCGTTCCGACCGGGACAGGGATCCATGGCTACACCTTC. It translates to CSVPTGTGIHGYTF.

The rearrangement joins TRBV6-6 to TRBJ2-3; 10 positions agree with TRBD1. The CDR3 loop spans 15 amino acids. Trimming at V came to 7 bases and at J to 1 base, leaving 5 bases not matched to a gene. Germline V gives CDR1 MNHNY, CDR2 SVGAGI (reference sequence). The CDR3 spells CASNRGTGGTDTQYF. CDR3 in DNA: TGTGCCAGCAATAGAGGGACAGGGGGCACAGATACGCAGTATTTT.

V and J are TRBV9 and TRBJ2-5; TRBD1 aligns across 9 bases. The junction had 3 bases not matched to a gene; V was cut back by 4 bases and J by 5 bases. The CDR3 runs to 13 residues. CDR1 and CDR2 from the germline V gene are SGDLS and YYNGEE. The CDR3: CASSFGTGETQYF. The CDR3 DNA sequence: TGTGCCAGCAGCTTCGGGACAGGGGAGACCCAGTACTTC.

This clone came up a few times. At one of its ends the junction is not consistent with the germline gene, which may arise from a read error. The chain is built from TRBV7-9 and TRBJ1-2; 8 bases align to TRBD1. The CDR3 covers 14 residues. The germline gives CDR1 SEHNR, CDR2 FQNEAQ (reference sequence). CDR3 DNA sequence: TGTTCCAGCAGCATACAGGGGGGAGTCTATGGCTACACCTTC. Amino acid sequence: CSSSIQGGVYGYTF.

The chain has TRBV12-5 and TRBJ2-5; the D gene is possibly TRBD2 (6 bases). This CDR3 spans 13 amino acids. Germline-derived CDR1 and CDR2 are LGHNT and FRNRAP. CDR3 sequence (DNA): TGTGCCTCCTCCCTTAGCGGCGGAGAGACCCAGTACTTC. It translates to CASSLSGGETQYF. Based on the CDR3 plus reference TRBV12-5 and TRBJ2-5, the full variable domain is DARVTQTPRHKVTEMGQEVTMRCQPILGHNTVFWYRQTMMQGLELLAYFRNRAPLDDSGMPKDRFSAEMPDATLATLKIQPSEPRDSAVYFCASSLSGGETQYFGPGTRLLVL.

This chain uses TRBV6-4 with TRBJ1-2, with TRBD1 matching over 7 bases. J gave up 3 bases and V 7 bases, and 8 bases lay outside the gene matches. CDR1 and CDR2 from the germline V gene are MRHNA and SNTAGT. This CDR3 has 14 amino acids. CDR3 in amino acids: CASKRGLSDYGYTF. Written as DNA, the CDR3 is TGTGCCAGCAAGAGGGGGCTAAGCGACTATGGCTACACCTTC.

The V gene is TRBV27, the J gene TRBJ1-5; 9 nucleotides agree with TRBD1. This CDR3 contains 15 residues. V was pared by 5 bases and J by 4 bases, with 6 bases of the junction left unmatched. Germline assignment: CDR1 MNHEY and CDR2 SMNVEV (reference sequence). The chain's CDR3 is CASSPWTGVNQPQHF. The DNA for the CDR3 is TGTGCCAGCAGTCCTTGGACAGGGGTGAATCAGCCCCAGCATTTT.

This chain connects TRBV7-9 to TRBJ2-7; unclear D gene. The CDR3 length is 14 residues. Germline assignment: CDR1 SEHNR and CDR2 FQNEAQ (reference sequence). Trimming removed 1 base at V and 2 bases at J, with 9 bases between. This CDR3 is CASSLGVSAYEQYF. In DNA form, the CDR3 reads TGTGCCAGCAGCTTAGGCGTCTCGGCCTACGAGCAGTACTTC.

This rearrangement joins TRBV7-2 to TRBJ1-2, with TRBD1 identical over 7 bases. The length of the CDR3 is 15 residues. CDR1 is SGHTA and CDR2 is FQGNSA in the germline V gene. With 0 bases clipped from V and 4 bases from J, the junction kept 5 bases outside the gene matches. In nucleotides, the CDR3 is TGTGCCAGCAGCTTAGCTCAGGGGGAACCCTATGGCTACACCTTC. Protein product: CASSLAQGEPYGYTF.

The CDR3 spells CASSYRGLNTGELFF. Written as DNA, the CDR3 is TGTGCCAGCAGTTACAGGGGGTTGAACACCGGGGAGCTGTTTTTT. The chain employs TRBV6-5 and TRBJ2-2; D is possibly TRBD1 (6 bases). Between the trimmed V and J ends, which lost 2 bases and 1 base, there was a span of 8 bases. Germline loops: CDR1 MNHEY, CDR2 SVGAGI. The CDR3 runs 15 residues.

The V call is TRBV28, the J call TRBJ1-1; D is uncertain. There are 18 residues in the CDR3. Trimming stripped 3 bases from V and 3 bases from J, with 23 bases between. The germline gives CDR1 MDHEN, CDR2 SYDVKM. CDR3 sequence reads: CASSFNSHRGLGDTEAFF. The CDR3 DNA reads TGTGCCAGCAGTTTCAATTCCCATAGAGGGTTAGGAGACACTGAAGCTTTCTTT.

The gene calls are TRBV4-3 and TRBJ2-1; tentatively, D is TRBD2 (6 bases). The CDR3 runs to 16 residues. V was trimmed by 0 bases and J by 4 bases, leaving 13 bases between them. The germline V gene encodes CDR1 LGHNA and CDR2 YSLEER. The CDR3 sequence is CASSQDASGFYNEQFF. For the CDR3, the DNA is TGCGCCAGCAGCCAAGATGCCAGCGGGTTTTACAATGAGCAGTTCTTC.

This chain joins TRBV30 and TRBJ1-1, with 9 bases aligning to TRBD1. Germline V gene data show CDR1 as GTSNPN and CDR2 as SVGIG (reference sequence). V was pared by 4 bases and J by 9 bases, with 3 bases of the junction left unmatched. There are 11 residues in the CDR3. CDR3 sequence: CAWTDRGKAFF. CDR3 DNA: TGTGCCTGGACGGACAGGGGCAAAGCTTTCTTT.

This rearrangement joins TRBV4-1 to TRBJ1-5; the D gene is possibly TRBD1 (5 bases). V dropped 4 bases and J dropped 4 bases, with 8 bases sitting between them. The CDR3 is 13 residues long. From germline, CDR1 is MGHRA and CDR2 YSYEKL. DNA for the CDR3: TGCGCCAGCAGCCCTGACAGAAATCAGCCCCAGCATTTT. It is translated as CASSPDRNQPQHF.

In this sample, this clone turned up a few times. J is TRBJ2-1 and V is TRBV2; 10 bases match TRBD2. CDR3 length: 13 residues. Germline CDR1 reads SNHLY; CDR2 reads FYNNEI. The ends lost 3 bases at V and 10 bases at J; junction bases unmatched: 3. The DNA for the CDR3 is TGTGCCAGCAGTGAGGAGACTAGCGGGGAGCAGTTCTTC. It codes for CASSEETSGEQFF.

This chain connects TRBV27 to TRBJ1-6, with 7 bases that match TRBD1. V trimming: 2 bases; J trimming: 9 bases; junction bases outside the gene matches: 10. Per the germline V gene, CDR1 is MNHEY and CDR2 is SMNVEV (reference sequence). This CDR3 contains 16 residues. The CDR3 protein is CASSLTGVPPISPLHF. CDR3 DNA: TGTGCCAGCAGTTTAACAGGGGTCCCCCCAATTTCACCCCTCCACTTT.

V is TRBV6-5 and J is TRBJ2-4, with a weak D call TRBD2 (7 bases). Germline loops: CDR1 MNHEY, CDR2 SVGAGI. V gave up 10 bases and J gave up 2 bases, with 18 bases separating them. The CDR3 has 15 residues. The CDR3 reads CATNGAGASKNIQYF. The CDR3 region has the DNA TGTGCCACCAACGGGGCGGGGGCCTCCAAAAACATTCAGTACTTC.